These 31 T cell receptor beta chains share one sample of origin, sequenced in a study of PD-1 blockade in classical Hodgkin lymphoma. The protocol was immunoSEQ multiplex PCR, while the TCRdb copy is restricted to in-frame clones and leaves out a portion. There are 120,000 to 150,000 clones in the sample; under 85% occur only once, and over 7.5% lies in the top ten. Exposure to brentuximab vedotin varied, and each patient had relapsed following autologous stem cell transplantation. The starting material was peripheral blood mononuclear cells (PBMCs), obtained before the second cycle of nivolumab. Receptors were obtained from a human donor with classical Hodgkin lymphoma.

The chain has TRBV5-6 and TRBJ2-5; TRBD2 matches at 10 bases. The germline V gene has CDR1 SGHDT and CDR2 YYEEEE. This CDR3 contains 18 residues. V lost 1 base to trimming and J lost 2 bases; unmatched junction nucleotides: 11. CDR3 sequence reads: CASSLPEGLAGEQETQYF. The CDR3, as DNA: TGTGCCAGCAGCTTGCCGGAAGGGCTAGCGGGAGAGCAAGAGACCCAGTACTTC.

The chain carries TRBV27 and TRBJ1-4; D may be TRBD1 (6 bases). Germline-derived CDR1 and CDR2 are MNHEY and SMNVEV (reference sequence). The CDR3 runs to 15 residues. V was clipped by 3 bases and J by 7 bases, with 15 bases between them. The CDR3 nucleotides read TGTGCCAGCAGTTTCACCAACAGGGTTGGTGAAAAACTGTTTTTT. Amino acid sequence: CASSFTNRVGEKLFF.

J is TRBJ2-7 and V is TRBV6-5; the match to TRBD1 covers 8 bases. This CDR3 comprises 14 residues. Per germline, CDR1 MNHEY and CDR2 SVGAGI. V gave up 5 bases and J gave up 0 bases; unmatched junction bases: 3. The CDR3 is CASSRQGSSYEQYF. The CDR3 region has the DNA TGTGCCAGCAGTCGACAGGGGTCCTCCTACGAGCAGTACTTC.

The V gene is TRBV19, the J gene TRBJ1-1; D remains ambiguous. Per germline, CDR1 LNHDA and CDR2 SQIVND (reference sequence). This CDR3 contains 11 residues. V gave up 5 bases and J gave up 11 bases, with 12 bases separating them. CDR3 bases: TGTGCCAGTAGTGGTCTATGGGCCGCTTTCTTT. Its translation: CASSGLWAAFF.

The chain carries TRBV5-4 and TRBJ2-2; 11 nucleotides agree with TRBD2. V dropped 0 bases and J dropped 3; count of bases not matched to a gene: 4. Looked up from germline, CDR1 is SGHNT and CDR2 is YYREEE (reference sequence). The CDR3 runs 17 residues. The CDR3, as DNA: TGTGCCAGCAGCTTGGTGGGACTAGCGGAGTACACCGGGGAGCTGTTTTTT. As protein: CASSLVGLAEYTGELFF.

This clone was detected a few times. The chain carries TRBV28 and TRBJ1-2; 9 bases agree with TRBD1. Trimming removed 4 bases from V and 3 bases from J; junction bases left unmatched: 15. This CDR3 has 18 amino acids. CDR1 and CDR2 from the germline V gene are MDHEN and SYDVKM. CDR3 amino acids: CASSSYRGRGWVHYGYTF. The CDR3, as DNA: TGTGCCAGCAGTTCCTACAGGGGGCGCGGGTGGGTACACTATGGCTACACCTTC.

The chain is built from TRBV7-3 and TRBJ2-3; TRBD2 matches 8 bases. Trimming removed 2 bases from V and 6 bases from J; junction bases left unmatched: 7. Germline V CDR1 and CDR2: SGHTA, FQGTGA. This CDR3 spans 15 amino acids. The CDR3, as DNA: TGTGCCAGCAGCTTACGTGCGGGGGGACTGGATACGCAGTATTTT. Translating it yields CASSLRAGGLDTQYF. The entire variable domain, with the rest obtained from reference TRBV7-3 and TRBJ2-3, is as follows: GAGVSQTPSNKVTEKGKYVELRCDPISGHTALYWYRQSLGQGPEFLIYFQGTGAADDSGLPNDRFFAVRPEGSVSTLKIQRTERGDSAVYLCASSLRAGGLDTQYFGPGTRLTVL.

This chain joins TRBV19 and TRBJ2-7, with 7 bases fitting TRBD2. The CDR3 consists of 15 residues. Looked up from germline, CDR1 is LNHDA and CDR2 is SQIVND (reference sequence). V lost 3 bases and J lost 3; bases outside the gene matches: 8. CDR3 bases: TGTGCCAGTAGTATCCGCCGGGACTATATCTACGAGCAGTACTTC. Translating it yields CASSIRRDYIYEQYF.

This clone was seen just once. The V gene is TRBV7-9, the J gene TRBJ1-3, with 7 bases fitting TRBD1. V lost 4 bases and J lost 0; bases outside the gene matches: 6. In germline, CDR1 is SEHNR, CDR2 FQNEAQ (reference sequence). The CDR3 is 16 amino acids. The CDR3 nucleotides read TGTGCCAGCAGCTGGACAGGACTCTACTCTGGAAACACCATATATTTT. Encoded protein: CASSWTGLYSGNTIYF.

On this clone itself: The junction departs from germline at one end; a sequencing error may be responsible. The chain links TRBV7-3 to TRBJ2-2; 12 nucleotides match TRBD2. Germline CDR1 reads SGHTA; CDR2 reads FQGTGA. This CDR3 spans 18 amino acids. For the CDR3, the DNA is TGTGCCAGCAGCGTAACCTCGGGACTAGCGGGCCGCACCGGGGAGCTGTTTTTT. Its translation: CASSVTSGLAGRTGELFF. Supplemented by reference TRBV7-3 and TRBJ2-2, the full variable domain reads GAGVSQTPSNKVTEKGKYVELRCDPISGHTALYWYRQSLGQGPEFLIYFQGTGAADDSGLPNDRFFAVRPEGSVSTLKIQRTERGDSAVYLCASSVTSGLAGRTGELFFGEGSRLTVL.

Points on this clone: Other DNA sequences from this sample encode an identical CDR3 as well. This chain joins TRBV10-3 and TRBJ1-5; D might be TRBD1 (5 bases). The CDR3 length is 12 residues. The germline CDR1 and CDR2 sequences are ENHRY and SYGVKD. V gave up 8 bases and J gave up 3 bases, with 8 bases separating them. CDR3 residues: CAIRDSNQPQHF. Here the CDR3 DNA reads TGTGCCATCCGGGACTCCAATCAGCCCCAGCATTTT.

This clone has just a few counts. The chain recombines TRBV19 with TRBJ1-1; D is unresolved. The V gene's germline CDR1 is LNHDA and CDR2 SQIVND (reference sequence). V lost 1 base to trimming and J lost 7 bases, with 7 bases between them. CDR3 size: 12 residues. The CDR3 protein is CASSIAENEAFF. The DNA for the CDR3 is TGTGCCAGTAGTATAGCTGAAAATGAAGCTTTCTTT.

This clone was seen just once. V is TRBV5-6 and J is TRBJ1-2, with unresolved D. This CDR3 is 12 amino acids long. Trimming took 4 bases from V and 6 from J, leaving 10 bases between them. Germline CDR1 reads SGHDT; CDR2 reads YYEEEE. CDR3 bases: TGTGCCAGCAGCCTATACAGAGATGGCTACACCTTC. This sequence encodes CASSLYRDGYTF.

The genes are TRBV6-5 and TRBJ1-1, with TRBD1 matching 7 bases. CDR3 length equals 13 residues. With V trimmed by 2 bases and J by 8 bases, 5 bases remained unmatched. Germline V gene sequence: CDR1 MNHEY, CDR2 SVGAGI. The DNA of the CDR3 is TGTGCCAGCAGTTACAACCGGGACAGAGAAGCTTTCTTT. This encodes CASSYNRDREAFF.

The J gene is TRBJ2-7, the V gene TRBV28; 8 nucleotides agree with TRBD1. V shed 5 bases, J shed 2 bases, and the junction held 5 bases outside the gene matches. The CDR3 contains 14 residues. Germline V gene lookup returns CDR1 MDHEN and CDR2 SYDVKM. Written as DNA, the CDR3 is TGTGCCAGCAGTGACAGGGGAGGAGCCTACGAGCAGTACTTC. Residues: CASSDRGGAYEQYF.

V usage is TRBV19 and J usage is TRBJ2-7; 11 bases fit TRBD2. The CDR3 has 16 residues. Trimming at V came to 4 bases and at J to 2 bases, leaving 7 bases not matched to a gene. The germline gives CDR1 LNHDA, CDR2 SQIVND (reference sequence). CDR3 in amino acids: CASSRLAGGATYEQYF. The CDR3 DNA is TGTGCCAGTAGTAGGCTAGCGGGAGGAGCCACCTACGAGCAGTACTTC.

This chain links TRBV7-9 with TRBJ1-2, with 9 bases lining up with TRBD1. J gave up 1 base and V 5 bases, and 14 bases lay outside the gene matches. The CDR3 consists of 18 residues. Germline V gene data show CDR1 as SEHNR and CDR2 as FQNEAQ (reference sequence). CDR3 coding DNA: TGTGCCAGCAGCGTATCCGGGACAGGGTTAACATATAACTATGGCTACACCTTC. Translated, it gives CASSVSGTGLTYNYGYTF.

This rearrangement joins TRBV4-1 to TRBJ2-7, with D perhaps TRBD2 (6 bases). Trimming pared 0 bases from V and 2 bases from J, leaving 11 bases between. Germline V lookup: CDR1 MGHRA, CDR2 YSYEKL. The CDR3 loop spans 15 amino acids. In DNA, the CDR3 is TGCGCCAGCAGCCAAGAGCGGGGTCCCCCCTACGAGCAGTACTTC. It codes for CASSQERGPPYEQYF.

The gene calls are TRBV2 and TRBJ2-1; D not resolved. The CDR3 runs to 16 residues. Germline V CDR1 and CDR2: SNHLY, FYNNEI. Trimming took 7 bases from V and 3 from J, leaving 19 bases between them. The CDR3 here is CASTNSVLADYNEQFF. The CDR3, as DNA: TGTGCCAGCACCAACTCCGTCCTCGCGGACTACAATGAGCAGTTCTTC.

This clone was found a few times. J is TRBJ2-7 and V is TRBV21-1. TRBV21-1 is shown as a pseudogene. This CDR3 spans 12 amino acids. The CDR3 DNA reads TGTGCCAGCAGCAAATTCCCCTACGAGCAGTACTTC. It is translated as CASSKFPYEQYF.

This clone came up once. The V call is TRBV5-4, the J call TRBJ1-2; no reliable D call. CDR3 length: 12 amino acids. From germline, CDR1 is SGHNT and CDR2 YYREEE (reference sequence). Trimming took off 1 base at V and 1 base at J, with 2 bases between the two ends. The CDR3 DNA sequence: TGTGCCAGCAGCTTGAATAACTATGGCTACACCTTC. Translation: CASSLNNYGYTF.

The V and J genes are TRBV27 and TRBJ2-7; 9 bases align to TRBD1. CDR1 is MNHEY and CDR2 is SMNVEV in the germline V gene (reference sequence). The CDR3 loop spans 16 amino acids. Trimming took 6 bases from V and 1 from J; bases not matched to a gene: 10. The CDR3 DNA sequence: TGTGCCAGCAGATCCGGGACAGGGCTTTCTTCCTACGAGCAGTACTTC. It specifies CASRSGTGLSSYEQYF.

The chain is built from TRBV30 and TRBJ1-4, with 12 bases lining up with TRBD1. The CDR3 covers 16 residues. Germline lookup yields CDR1 GTSNPN and CDR2 SVGIG (reference sequence). V lost 2 bases and J lost 8; bases outside the gene matches: 9. The CDR3 here is CAWSSGQGAAGEKLFF. The CDR3 nucleotides are TGTGCCTGGAGTTCGGGACAGGGGGCTGCGGGGGAAAAACTGTTTTTT.

The CDR3 DNA is TGTGCCAGCAGTACGGTGGCCCGGGTCCACAATGAGCAGTTCTTC. This codes for CASSTVARVHNEQFF. V usage is TRBV6-5 and J usage is TRBJ2-1; D unclear. Looked up from germline, CDR1 is MNHEY and CDR2 is SVGAGI. The ends were cut back, 5 bases at V and 5 bases at J, with 16 bases in the middle. The CDR3 is made up of 15 amino acids.

The genes are TRBV6-1 and TRBJ2-5, with 14 bases identical to TRBD2. Trimming took 9 bases from V and 4 from J; bases not matched to a gene: 7. CDR1 MNHNS and CDR2 SASEGT come from the germline V gene. This CDR3 is 15 amino acids long. CDR3 sequence: CASSTSGGAGETQYF. In DNA, the CDR3 is TGTGCCAGTTCGACTAGCGGGGGGGCGGGAGAGACCCAGTACTTC.

The chain combines TRBV5-1 with TRBJ2-7, with 8 bases lining up with TRBD1. V was pared by 0 bases and J by 5 bases, with 7 bases of the junction left unmatched. The CDR3 extends over 15 amino acids. Germline CDR1 reads SGHRS; CDR2 reads YFSETQ. The CDR3 spells CASSLVVDRGDEQYF. DNA of the CDR3: TGCGCCAGCAGCTTGGTAGTCGACAGGGGTGACGAGCAGTACTTC.

The chain has TRBV5-1 and TRBJ2-3; 12 bases are shared with TRBD2. The CDR3 spans 16 residues. J was trimmed by 1 base and V by 0 bases; bases with no gene match: 0. Germline CDR1 reads SGHRS; CDR2 reads YFSETQ. Here the CDR3 DNA reads TGCGCCAGCAGCTTGGCTAGCGGGGGGGGCACAGATACGCAGTATTTT. Its protein product is CASSLASGGGTDTQYF.

V is TRBV11-2 and J is TRBJ1-2; 10 bases are shared with TRBD1. The CDR3 totals 16 residues. Germline V gene lookup returns CDR1 SGHAT and CDR2 FQNNGV. The ends lost 5 bases at V and 3 bases at J; junction bases unmatched: 9. The CDR3 sequence is CASSPPTGGWDYGYTF. CDR3 in DNA: TGTGCCAGCAGCCCCCCGACAGGGGGCTGGGACTATGGCTACACCTTC.

V is TRBV11-3 and J is TRBJ2-5, with a possible D match to TRBD1 (6 bases). V lost 1 base and J 13 bases, leaving 22 bases between the germline ends. The CDR3 is made up of 15 amino acids. CDR1 is SGHNT, CDR2 YENEEA, per germline. The CDR3 here is CASSLGGQDRPKLYF. The CDR3 DNA follows: TGTGCCAGCAGCTTAGGTGGCCAGGACAGACCGAAACTGTACTTC.

This clone occurred once. J is TRBJ1-1 and V is TRBV11-2, with D maybe TRBD1 (5 bases). Deletions cut 0 bases from V and 5 bases from J, with 13 bases between. CDR3 size: 15 residues. Germline-derived CDR1 and CDR2 are SGHAT and FQNNGV. CDR3 residues: CASSLEAGGRTEAFF. DNA of the CDR3: TGTGCCAGCAGCTTAGAGGCGGGGGGACGGACTGAAGCTTTCTTT.

In nucleotides, the CDR3 is TGTGCAATCATGCCGGAGGGGGAGACCCAGTACTTC. This codes for CAIMPEGETQYF. V usage is TRBV6-1 and J usage is TRBJ2-5; tentative D call: TRBD2 (6 bases). In germline, CDR1 is MNHNS, CDR2 SASEGT. The CDR3 extends over 12 amino acids.